This TCR beta chain stems from a study of T-cell reconstitution after alpha-beta-depleted transplantation in children. Study outcomes and limitations: Fresh T-cell production supplied most of the T-cell counts and diversity seen one year after transplant.

Molecular barcoding with unique molecular identifiers was used for the TCRbeta library. Each CDR3 protein gets one entry after TCRdb re-called the PCR reads with MiXCR. Of about 1,000,000 distinct CDR3 sequences listed, about 29% are singletons. V lost 4 bases, J lost 4 bases, and 10 bases stayed unmatched. CDR1 is SGDLS, CDR2 YYNGEE, per germline. This CDR3 has 16 residues. About this clonotype: Its antigen is not known.

This specimen consisted of PBMCs, mostly from graft donor cells, obtained 360 days after TCRalphabeta/CD19-depleted stem cell transplant. The chain is built from TRBV9 and TRBJ2-2, with 7 bases identical to TRBD1. The source is a boy under three years old who had a stem cell transplant for SCID, so the T cells may come from the graft donor. The CDR3 loop reads CASSPSPDRSTGELFF. CDR3 DNA sequence: TGTGCCAGCAGCCCCTCCCCGGACAGGAGCACCGGGGAGCTGTTTTTT.